The 13 T cell receptor beta chains in this list originate from one sample, sequenced in a study of T cell repertoires in cytomegalovirus infection (dated by TCRdb to between 2017 and 2020). Sequencer: Illumina HiSeq 1500. TCRdb ran its own pipeline on the public reads, namely fastp trimming at Q25 and MiXCR clone calling, and kept in-frame beta chains. Rows are combined by CDR3 protein, so each entry shows the most common genes and DNA. Present in this sample are hundreds of thousands of distinct CDR3 sequences, 15% to 20% of which were seen just once. The ten largest clones take up more than 10% of the sample. Sequenced material: PBMCs. Every receptor here comes from a human donor in good health (CMV status not recorded). Some clones in this sample may be carry-over from other donors' samples.

This clonotype was counted a few times. V and J are TRBV7-9 and TRBJ2-3; 9 positions match TRBD2. Germline trimming cut 1 base from V and 7 bases from J; bases unmatched to any gene: 3. The germline gives CDR1 SEHNR, CDR2 FQNEAQ (reference sequence). This CDR3 spans 14 amino acids. The chain's CDR3 is CASSLDLAGYTQYF. The CDR3 nucleotides are TGTGCCAGCAGCTTAGACCTAGCGGGATATACGCAGTATTTT.

This clonotype was found many times. The chain links TRBV7-8 to TRBJ2-1, with 12 bases that match TRBD2. Unmatched junction bases numbered 8, after V lost 0 bases and J lost 5 bases. Germline CDR1 is SGHVS and CDR2 is FQNEAQ. This CDR3 comprises 18 residues. In DNA, the CDR3 is TGTGCCAGCAGCTTAGCTGGGGGATCTAGCGGGGGGGACAATGAGCAGTTCTTC. Translated: CASSLAGGSSGGDNEQFF.

This clonotype was detected many times. This chain joins TRBV11-1 and TRBJ1-2; D is possibly TRBD1 (6 bases). Germline V CDR1 and CDR2: SGHAT, FQDESV (reference sequence). The CDR3 is made up of 16 amino acids. With 4 bases removed from V and 1 base from J, the gap between germline ends came to 16 bases. For the CDR3, the DNA is TGTGCCAGCAGCTCGCCCGGTGGCAGGGGTAACTATGGCTACACCTTC. Translation: CASSSPGGRGNYGYTF.

This clonotype was found many times. The chain couples TRBV7-2 to TRBJ2-6; D uncertain. The length of the CDR3 is 16 residues. Germline V gives CDR1 SGHTA, CDR2 FQGNSA. The V gene lost 0 bases and the J gene lost 1 base, with 7 bases spanning the gap. CDR3 in DNA: TGTGCCAGCAGCTTAGCGCGACGATCTGGGGCCAACGTCCTGACTTTC. This translates into CASSLARRSGANVLTF.

This clonotype occurred a few times. The V gene is TRBV4-1, the J gene TRBJ2-7; D ambiguous. CDR1 is MGHRA and CDR2 is YSYEKL in the germline V gene. The CDR3 extends over 14 amino acids. The germline V and J ends were trimmed by 0 bases and 2 bases, with 8 bases remaining between them. The CDR3 protein is CASSQEVHTYEQYF. The CDR3 bases are TGCGCCAGCAGCCAAGAAGTGCACACCTACGAGCAGTACTTC.

In this sample, this clonotype turned up a few times. V gene TRBV12-3 or TRBV12-4 combines with J gene TRBJ2-2; D may correspond to TRBD1 or TRBD2 (5 bases each). Trimming left V 6 bases short and J 2 bases short, with 16 bases between. This CDR3 contains 16 residues. The CDR3 DNA sequence: TGTGCCAGCAGACCTCGGGGCAGGAGCAACACCGGGGAGCTGTTTTTT. It codes for CASRPRGRSNTGELFF.

There are a few counts of this clonotype. This chain connects TRBV28 to TRBJ1-6; 11 bases fit TRBD1. Germline CDR1 is MDHEN and CDR2 is SYDVKM. J lost 9 bases, V lost 5 bases, and 6 bases had no gene match. This CDR3 comprises 15 residues. The CDR3 loop reads CASSEGQGARSPLHF. In nucleotides, the CDR3 is TGTGCCAGCAGTGAAGGACAGGGGGCTCGTTCACCCCTCCACTTT.

The chain couples TRBV20-1 to TRBJ1-1; D may be TRBD1 (6 bases). The germline CDR1 and CDR2 sequences are DFQATT and SNEGSKA (reference sequence). The V end lost 2 bases, the J end lost 5 bases, and 12 bases lay between the germline ends. CDR3 length: 13 residues. The CDR3 nucleotides read TGCAGTGCTAGATATACAGGGTGGACTGAAGCTTTCTTT. Its translation: CSARYTGWTEAFF.

This clonotype was recorded a few times. The chain uses TRBV20-1 and TRBJ1-5; unclear D gene. Trimming left V 6 bases short and J 3 bases short, with 9 bases between. The CDR3 contains 12 residues. Germline V gives CDR1 DFQATT, CDR2 SNEGSKA (reference sequence). CDR3 amino acids: CSAGGINQPQHF. In nucleotides, the CDR3 is TGCAGTGCAGGTGGAATCAATCAGCCCCAGCATTTT.

This chain joins TRBV5-1 and TRBJ2-2; 7 bases agree with TRBD1. V shed 0 bases, J shed 7 bases, and the junction held 9 bases outside the gene matches. This CDR3 has 16 residues. Germline CDR1 reads SGHRS; CDR2 reads YFSETQ. In nucleotides, the CDR3 is TGCGCCAGCAGCTTGGAAGGGGGACAGCGTGGCGGGGAGCTGTTTTTT. It translates to CASSLEGGQRGGELFF.

This clonotype was recorded many times. The genes are TRBV6-1 and TRBJ1-4; TRBD1 is a possible D gene (5 bases). The CDR3 contains 12 residues. Trimming stripped 10 bases from V and 5 bases from J, with 11 bases between. Germline CDR1 and CDR2: MNHNS and SASEGT. The CDR3 reads CATRDLNEKLFF. In DNA, the CDR3 is TGTGCCACACGGGACCTGAATGAAAAACTGTTTTTT.

This clonotype occurred a few times. The V gene is TRBV4-2, the J gene TRBJ1-5, with 7 nucleotides matching TRBD1. Per germline, CDR1 LGHNA and CDR2 YNFKEQ. CDR3 length: 15 amino acids. The V gene end was trimmed by 0 bases and the J gene end by 6 bases; junction bases not matched to a gene: 5. CDR3 DNA sequence: TGTGCCAGCAGCCAAGACTTGACAGGGACTCAGCCCCAGCATTTT. Protein sequence: CASSQDLTGTQPQHF.

V and J are TRBV5-1 and TRBJ1-2; no clear D gene. V lost 4 bases, J lost 2 bases, and 15 bases lay in between. CDR1 is SGHRS, CDR2 YFSETQ, per germline. The CDR3 consists of 15 residues. The CDR3 sequence is CASSLTGASNYGYTF. CDR3 sequence (DNA): TGCGCCAGCAGCCTCACCGGAGCTTCCAACTATGGCTACACCTTC. The complete variable domain, with remaining parts taken from reference TRBV5-1 and TRBJ1-2, reads KAGVTQTPRYLIKTRGQQVTLSCSPISGHRSVSWYQQTPGQGLQFLFEYFSETQRNKGNFPGRFSGRQFSNSRSEMNVSTLELGDSALYLCASSLTGASNYGYTFGSGTRLTVV.